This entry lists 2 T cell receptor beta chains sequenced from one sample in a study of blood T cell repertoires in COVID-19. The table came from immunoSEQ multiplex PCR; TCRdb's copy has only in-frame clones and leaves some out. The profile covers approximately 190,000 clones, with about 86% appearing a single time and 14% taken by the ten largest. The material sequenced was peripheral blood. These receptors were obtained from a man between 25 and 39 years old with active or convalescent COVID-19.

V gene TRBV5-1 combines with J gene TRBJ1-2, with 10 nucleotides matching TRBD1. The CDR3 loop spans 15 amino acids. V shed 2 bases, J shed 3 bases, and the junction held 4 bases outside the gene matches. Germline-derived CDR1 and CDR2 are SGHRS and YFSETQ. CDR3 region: CASSFGGTGDYGYTF. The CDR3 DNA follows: TGCGCCAGCAGCTTCGGGGGGACAGGGGACTATGGCTACACCTTC.

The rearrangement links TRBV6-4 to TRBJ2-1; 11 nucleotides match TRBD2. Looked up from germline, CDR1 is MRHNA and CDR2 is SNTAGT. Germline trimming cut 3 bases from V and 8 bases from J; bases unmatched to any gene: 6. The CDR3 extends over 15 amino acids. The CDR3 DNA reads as TGTGCCAGCAGTGAACTAGCGGGAGCTAAGGATGAGCAGTTCTTC. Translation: CASSELAGAKDEQFF.